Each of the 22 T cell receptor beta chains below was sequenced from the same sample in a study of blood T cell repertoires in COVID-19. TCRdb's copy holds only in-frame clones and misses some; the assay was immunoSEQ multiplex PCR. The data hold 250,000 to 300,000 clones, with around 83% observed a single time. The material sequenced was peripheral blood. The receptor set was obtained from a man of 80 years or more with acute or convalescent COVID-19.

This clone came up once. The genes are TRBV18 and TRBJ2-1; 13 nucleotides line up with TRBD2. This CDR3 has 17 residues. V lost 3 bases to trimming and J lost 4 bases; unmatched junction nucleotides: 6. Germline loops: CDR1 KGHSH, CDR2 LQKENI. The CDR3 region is CASSPPGTSGTYNEQFF. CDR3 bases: TGTGCCAGCTCACCGCCCGGGACTAGCGGGACTTACAATGAGCAGTTCTTC.

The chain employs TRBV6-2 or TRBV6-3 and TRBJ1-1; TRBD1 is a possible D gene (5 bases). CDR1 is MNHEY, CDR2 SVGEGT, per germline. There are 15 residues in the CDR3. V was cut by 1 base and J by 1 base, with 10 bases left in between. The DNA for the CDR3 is TGTGCCAGCAGTTACTGGGGAACAGGGAACACTGAAGCTTTCTTT. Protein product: CASSYWGTGNTEAFF.

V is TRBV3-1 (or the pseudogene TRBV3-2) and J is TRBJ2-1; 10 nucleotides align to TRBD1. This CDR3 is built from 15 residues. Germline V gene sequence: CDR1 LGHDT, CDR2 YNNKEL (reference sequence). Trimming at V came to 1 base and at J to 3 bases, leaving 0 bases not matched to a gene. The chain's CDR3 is CASSQGTGGYNEQFF. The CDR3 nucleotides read TGTGCCAGCAGCCAAGGGACAGGGGGCTACAATGAGCAGTTCTTC.

CDR3 region: CATSDPTTGPPYNEQFF. In DNA, the CDR3 is TGTGCCACCAGTGACCCAACGACAGGCCCCCCGTACAATGAGCAGTTCTTC. This chain uses TRBV24-1 with TRBJ2-1, with D possibly matching TRBD1 (6 bases). From germline, CDR1 is KGHDR and CDR2 SFDVKD. V was clipped by 4 bases and J by 4 bases, with 19 bases between them. The CDR3 runs to 17 residues.

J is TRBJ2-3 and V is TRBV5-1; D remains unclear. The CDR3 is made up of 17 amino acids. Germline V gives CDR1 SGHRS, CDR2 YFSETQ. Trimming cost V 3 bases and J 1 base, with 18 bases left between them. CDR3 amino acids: CASSWANLGLRTDTQYF. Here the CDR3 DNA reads TGCGCCAGCAGCTGGGCAAATCTTGGTCTCCGCACAGATACGCAGTATTTT.

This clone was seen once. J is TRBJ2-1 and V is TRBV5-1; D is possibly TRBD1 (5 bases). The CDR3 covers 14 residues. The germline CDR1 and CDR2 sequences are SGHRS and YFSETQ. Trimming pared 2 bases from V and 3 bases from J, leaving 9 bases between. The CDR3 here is CASSLGEYYNEQFF. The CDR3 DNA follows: TGCGCCAGCAGCTTAGGGGAATACTACAATGAGCAGTTCTTC. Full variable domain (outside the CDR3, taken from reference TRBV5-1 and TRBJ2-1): KAGVTQTPRYLIKTRGQQVTLSCSPISGHRSVSWYQQTPGQGLQFLFEYFSETQRNKGNFPGRFSGRQFSNSRSEMNVSTLELGDSALYLCASSLGEYYNEQFFGPGTRLTVL.

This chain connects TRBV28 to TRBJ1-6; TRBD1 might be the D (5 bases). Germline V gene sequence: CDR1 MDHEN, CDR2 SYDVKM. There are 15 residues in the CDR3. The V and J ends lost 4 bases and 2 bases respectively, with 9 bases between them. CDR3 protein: CASSSQGTYNSPLHF. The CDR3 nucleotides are TGTGCCAGCAGTTCCCAGGGTACCTATAATTCACCCCTCCACTTT.

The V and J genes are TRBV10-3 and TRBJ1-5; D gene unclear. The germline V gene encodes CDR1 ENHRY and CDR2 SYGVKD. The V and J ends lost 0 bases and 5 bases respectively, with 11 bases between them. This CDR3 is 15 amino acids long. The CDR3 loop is CAISESREKDQPQHF. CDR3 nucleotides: TGTGCCATCAGTGAGTCGAGGGAGAAGGATCAGCCCCAGCATTTT.

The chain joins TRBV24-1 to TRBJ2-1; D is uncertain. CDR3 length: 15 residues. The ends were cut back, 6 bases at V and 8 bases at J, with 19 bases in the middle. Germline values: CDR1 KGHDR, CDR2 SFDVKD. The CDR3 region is CATSPRTEILDEQFF. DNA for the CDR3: TGTGCCACCAGTCCGCGAACGGAGATTCTGGATGAGCAGTTCTTC.

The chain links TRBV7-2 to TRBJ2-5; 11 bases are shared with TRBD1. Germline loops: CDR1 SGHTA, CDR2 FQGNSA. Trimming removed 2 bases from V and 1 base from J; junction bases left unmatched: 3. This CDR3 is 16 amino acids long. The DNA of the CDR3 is TGTGCCAGCAGCTTAAGGGACAGGGGGATCCAAGAGACCCAGTACTTC. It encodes CASSLRDRGIQETQYF.

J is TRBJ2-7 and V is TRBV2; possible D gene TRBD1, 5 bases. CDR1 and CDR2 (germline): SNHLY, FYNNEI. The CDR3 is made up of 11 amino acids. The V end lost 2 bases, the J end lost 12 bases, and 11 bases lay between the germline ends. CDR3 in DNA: TGTGCCAGCAGTGAAACGCAGGGTCCGTACTTC. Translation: CASSETQGPYF.

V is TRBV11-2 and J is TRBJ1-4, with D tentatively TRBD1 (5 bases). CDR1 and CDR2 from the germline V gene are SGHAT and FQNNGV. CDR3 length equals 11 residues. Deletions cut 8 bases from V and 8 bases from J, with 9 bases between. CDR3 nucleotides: TGTGCCAGCGGGGGAGGAGAAAAACTGTTTTTT. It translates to CASGGGEKLFF.

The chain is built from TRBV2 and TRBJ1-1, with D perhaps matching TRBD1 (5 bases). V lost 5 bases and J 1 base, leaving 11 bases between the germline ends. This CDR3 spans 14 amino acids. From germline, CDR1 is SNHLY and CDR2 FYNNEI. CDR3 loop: CASSPGRTNTEAFF. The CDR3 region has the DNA TGTGCCAGCAGTCCAGGGAGGACGAACACTGAAGCTTTCTTT.

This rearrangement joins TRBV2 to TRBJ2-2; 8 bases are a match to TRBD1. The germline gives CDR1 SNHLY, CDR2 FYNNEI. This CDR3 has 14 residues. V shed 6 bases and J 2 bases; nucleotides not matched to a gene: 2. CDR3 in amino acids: CASRGTGNTGELFF. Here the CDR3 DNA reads TGTGCCAGCAGAGGGACAGGCAACACCGGGGAGCTGTTTTTT.

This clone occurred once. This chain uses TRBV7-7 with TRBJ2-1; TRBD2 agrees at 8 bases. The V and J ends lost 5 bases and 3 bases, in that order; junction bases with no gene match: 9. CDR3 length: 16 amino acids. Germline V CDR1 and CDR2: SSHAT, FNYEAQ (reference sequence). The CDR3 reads CASSHLPGTSYNEQFF. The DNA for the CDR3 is TGTGCCAGCAGCCACCTTCCCGGGACTAGCTACAATGAGCAGTTCTTC.

The chain's CDR3 is CASSQGVAEARETQYF. CDR3 bases: TGTGCCAGCAGCCAAGGAGTAGCGGAGGCACGAGAGACCCAGTACTTC. The chain combines TRBV3-1 (or the pseudogene TRBV3-2) with TRBJ2-5; possible D gene TRBD2, 6 bases. There are 16 residues in the CDR3. V was cut by 1 base and J by 4 bases, with 16 bases left in between. Germline CDR1 is LGHDT and CDR2 is YNNKEL (reference sequence).

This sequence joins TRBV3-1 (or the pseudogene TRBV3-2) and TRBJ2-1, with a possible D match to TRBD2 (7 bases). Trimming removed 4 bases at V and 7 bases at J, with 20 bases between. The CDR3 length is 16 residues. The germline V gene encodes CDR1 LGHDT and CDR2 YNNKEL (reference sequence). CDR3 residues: CASSLQLGGGRNEQFF. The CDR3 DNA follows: TGTGCCAGCAGCCTCCAACTAGGGGGGGGGCGTAATGAGCAGTTCTTC.

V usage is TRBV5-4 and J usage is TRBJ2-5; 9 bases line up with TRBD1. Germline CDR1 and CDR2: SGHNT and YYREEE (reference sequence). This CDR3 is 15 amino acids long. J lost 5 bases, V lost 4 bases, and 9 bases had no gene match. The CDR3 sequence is CASSLDRGLSETQYF. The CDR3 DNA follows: TGTGCCAGCAGCCTAGACAGGGGGTTATCTGAGACCCAGTACTTC.

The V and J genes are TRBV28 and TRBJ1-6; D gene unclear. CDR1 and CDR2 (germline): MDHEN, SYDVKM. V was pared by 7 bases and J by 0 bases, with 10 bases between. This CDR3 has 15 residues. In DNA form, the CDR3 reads TGTGCCAGCAACAGAGGGTACTCCTATAATTCACCCCTCCACTTT. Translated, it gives CASNRGYSYNSPLHF.

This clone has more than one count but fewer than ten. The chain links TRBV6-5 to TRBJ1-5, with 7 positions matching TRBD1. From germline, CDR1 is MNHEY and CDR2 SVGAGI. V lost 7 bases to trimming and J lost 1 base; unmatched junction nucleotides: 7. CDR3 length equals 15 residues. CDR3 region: CASKLEGASNQPQHF. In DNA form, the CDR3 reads TGTGCCAGCAAGTTAGAGGGGGCCAGCAATCAGCCCCAGCATTTT.

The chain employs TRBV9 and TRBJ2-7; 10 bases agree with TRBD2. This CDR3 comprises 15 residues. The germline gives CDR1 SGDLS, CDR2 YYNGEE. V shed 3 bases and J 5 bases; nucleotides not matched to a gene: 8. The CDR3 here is CASSGGAGGFHEQYF. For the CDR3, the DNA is TGTGCCAGCAGCGGTGGAGCGGGAGGGTTCCACGAGCAGTACTTC.

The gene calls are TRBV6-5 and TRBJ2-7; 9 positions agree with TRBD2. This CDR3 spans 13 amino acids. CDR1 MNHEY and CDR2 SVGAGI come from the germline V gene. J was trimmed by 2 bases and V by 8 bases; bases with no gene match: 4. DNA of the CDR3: TGTGCCAGCGGGGCGGGGGGGCCCTACGAGCAGTACTTC. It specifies CASGAGGPYEQYF.